The 13 T cell receptor beta chains reported below all come from one sample, sequenced in a study of shared clonotypes between healthy human individuals (dated by TCRdb to between 2020 and 2021). The method was the immunoSEQ multiplex PCR assay. As stored in TCRdb, this immuneACCESS dataset retains in-frame rearrangements with V and J assigned. A fraction of the clones does not appear; measured against another copy, unresolved V genes explain less than half of the discrepancy, and the remainder lacks a known reason. The sample contains 1.4 million to 1.5 million clones, 96% of them found a single time. The top ten clonotypes cover approximately 1% of the sample. The sequenced sample consisted of naive CD4+ T cells sorted from blood. Taken with the paper, the label for cell subset or site translates to: CD45RA+ positively selected. The receptors stem from a man younger than 40 in good health.

The rearrangement joins TRBV19 to TRBJ1-5, with D possibly being TRBD1 (5 bases). There are 14 residues in the CDR3. V was pared by 10 bases and J by 5 bases, with 18 bases between. Germline CDR1 and CDR2: LNHDA and SQIVND (reference sequence). The CDR3: CATSRADHYQPQHF. In nucleotides, the CDR3 is TGTGCCACCTCCAGGGCGGACCATTATCAGCCCCAGCATTTT.

This rearrangement joins TRBV11-2 to TRBJ1-5; possibly TRBD1 for D (5 bases). The germline V and J ends were trimmed by 2 bases and 4 bases, with 12 bases remaining between them. The CDR3 spans 15 residues. Per germline, CDR1 SGHAT and CDR2 FQNNGV. The CDR3, as DNA: TGTGCCAGCAGCTTATCGCCAGGGAGTAATCAGCCCCAGCATTTT. Protein product: CASSLSPGSNQPQHF.

The chain has TRBV9 and TRBJ2-2; either TRBD1 or TRBD2 may fit D (5 bases each). V was clipped by 4 bases and J by 7 bases, with 20 bases between them. The CDR3 contains 16 residues. Germline V gene lookup returns CDR1 SGDLS and CDR2 YYNGEE. The CDR3 reads CASSTGWGPGGGELFF. CDR3 DNA sequence: TGTGCCAGCAGCACCGGGTGGGGACCCGGTGGCGGGGAGCTGTTTTTT.

The V gene is TRBV10-1, the J gene TRBJ2-1, with 9 bases lining up with TRBD1. The CDR3 has 14 amino acids. V trimming: 10 bases; J trimming: 4 bases; junction bases outside the gene matches: 8. Germline V CDR1 and CDR2: WNHNN, SYGVQD (reference sequence). The CDR3 sequence: CATSRDRVYNEQFF. The CDR3 DNA reads TGCGCCACTTCCCGGGACAGGGTTTACAATGAGCAGTTCTTC.

This chain links TRBV5-1 with TRBJ1-2, with 10 bases lining up with TRBD1. J gave up 7 bases and V 4 bases, and 10 bases lay outside the gene matches. Germline-derived CDR1 and CDR2 are SGHRS and YFSETQ. This CDR3 is 15 amino acids long. CDR3 sequence reads: CASSGQGGTYGGYTF. The CDR3 region has the DNA TGCGCCAGCAGCGGACAGGGGGGCACATACGGTGGCTACACCTTC.

This chain links TRBV28 with TRBJ1-5; TRBD1 matches at 7 bases. The CDR3 is 15 residues long. V lost 4 bases and J lost 3; bases outside the gene matches: 6. Germline values: CDR1 MDHEN, CDR2 SYDVKM. The CDR3 DNA reads as TGTGCCAGCAGTTCGATTGACAGGGCCAATCAGCCCCAGCATTTT. The encoded protein is CASSSIDRANQPQHF. Together with reference TRBV28 and TRBJ1-5, the CDR3 gives the full variable domain: DVKVTQSSRYLVKRTGEKVFLECVQDMDHENMFWYRQDPGLGLRLIYFSYDVKMKEKGDIPEGYSVSREKKERFSLILESASTNQTSMYLCASSSIDRANQPQHFGDGTRLSIL.

The J gene is TRBJ2-2, the V gene TRBV20-1; D uncertain. Germline CDR1 reads DFQATT; CDR2 reads SNEGSKA (reference sequence). CDR3 length equals 11 residues. V was trimmed by 6 bases and J by 6 bases, leaving 8 bases between them. CDR3 nucleotide sequence: TGCAGTGCCCACGCGCCCGGGGAGCTGTTTTTT. Amino acid sequence: CSAHAPGELFF.

The genes are TRBV21-1 and TRBJ2-3; the D call TRBD1 from the table was never checked on the DNA. TRBV21-1 represents a pseudogene. The CDR3 has 10 residues. The CDR3 nucleotides read TGTGCCAGCACCACACCGCCCGATATTTTT. It translates to CASTTPPDIF.

This chain uses TRBV7-9 with TRBJ2-2, with a possible D match to TRBD1 (5 bases). CDR3 size: 16 residues. Trimming took off 5 bases at V and 5 bases at J, with 18 bases between the two ends. Germline V gene data show CDR1 as SEHNR and CDR2 as FQNEAQ (reference sequence). The CDR3 DNA is TGTGCCAGCAGCCGTCTTATTCAGGGTGGAACCGGGGAGCTGTTTTTT. The encoded protein is CASSRLIQGGTGELFF.

This rearrangement joins TRBV11-3 to TRBJ2-1; D is tentatively TRBD1 or TRBD2 (5 bases each). This CDR3 contains 14 residues. V lost 5 bases and J lost 3, with 11 bases in between. CDR1 and CDR2 from the germline V gene are SGHNT and YENEEA. CDR3 DNA: TGTGCCAGCAGCGCCACGGGGCGCTACAATGAGCAGTTCTTC. Translating gives CASSATGRYNEQFF.

The chain joins TRBV28 to TRBJ2-7, with TRBD1 identical over 8 bases. Germline V gives CDR1 MDHEN, CDR2 SYDVKM. V dropped 8 bases and J dropped 2; count of bases not matched to a gene: 5. CDR3 size: 13 residues. The CDR3 sequence: CASGRQGTYEQYF. The CDR3 DNA is TGTGCCAGCGGTCGACAGGGGACCTACGAGCAGTACTTC.

V is TRBV5-6 and J is TRBJ2-7; maybe TRBD1 (6 bases). Per germline, CDR1 SGHDT and CDR2 YYEEEE. The CDR3 extends over 13 amino acids. The V end was cut by 4 bases, the J end by 6 bases, with 14 bases between. Written as DNA, the CDR3 is TGTGCCAGCAGCCCAGACAGGACTCTCGAGCAGTACTTC. Protein sequence: CASSPDRTLEQYF.

This sequence joins TRBV18 and TRBJ1-4, with TRBD1 identical over 7 bases. Trimming took 6 bases from V and 8 from J; bases not matched to a gene: 15. CDR3 length: 16 residues. Germline-derived CDR1 and CDR2 are KGHSH and LQKENI. CDR3 DNA: TGTGCCAGCTCCCACACGCTTACAGGGGACGGGGAAAAACTGTTTTTT. Encoded protein: CASSHTLTGDGEKLFF.